This T cell receptor (beta chain) derives from a study of regulatory T cells in long-lasting Graves disease. Both iRepertoire HTBI primers and Arm-PCR of CDR3 regions were used to build the TCR beta libraries. One entry per CDR3 protein results from TCRdb running MiXCR on the multiplex PCR reads. The data contain 350,000 to 550,000 distinct CDR3 sequences, about a sixth of them singletons. V was clipped by 8 bases and J by 9 bases, with 22 bases between them. Germline values: CDR1 LNHDA, CDR2 SQIVND (reference sequence). CDR3 size: 14 residues. Study-level findings and limits: The study found lower TCR diversity in persistent Graves' patients than in newly diagnosed ones.

As for time point: newly diagnosed GD, antithyroid drugs for less than 3 months. Researchers made the TCR library from RNA that was extracted from PBMCs. Many counts were recorded for this clonotype. Antigen: not known. These sequences were also reported in another study, on T cells in Graves' hyperthyroidism and ophthalmopathy. As that report states: With a duration under 2 months, the hyperthyroidism was newly diagnosed in patients aged 18 to 65.

The source of this sequence is a woman aged 18-29 years with Graves disease. Sequencing was performed on peripheral blood mononuclear cells (PBMCs), taken at new diagnosis, from a patient treated with antithyroid drugs. The chain links TRBV19 to TRBJ2-5; weak D call: TRBD1 (6 bases). The CDR3 DNA follows: TGTGCCAGTTCCGGGGTACAGCCCTCAGGGGCCCAGTACTTC. Translating gives CASSGVQPSGAQYF.